The T cell receptor beta chain described here comes from a study of blood T cell repertoires in COVID-19. The assay was immunoSEQ multiplex PCR, and TCRdb's table has in-frame clones only and misses some. The sample records roughly 150,000 clones, 84% being singletons. Trimming cost V 6 bases and J 7 bases; bases outside gene matches: 9. CDR1 is MNHEY, CDR2 SMNVEV, per germline (reference sequence). The CDR3 totals 14 residues. The J gene is TRBJ1-2, the V gene TRBV27, with 9 bases fitting TRBD1. Sequencing input: peripheral blood. The clonotype was recovered from a woman in her forties or fifties with acute or convalescent COVID-19. The CDR3 here is CASSPGQGSSGYTF. The CDR3 DNA sequence: TGTGCCAGCAGCCCGGGACAGGGTAGCTCTGGCTACACCTTC.